Here is one T cell receptor (beta chain) with its context. The study ran its PCR with 60 Vbeta and 13 Jbeta primers. Method: immunoSEQ multiplex PCR; TCRdb's copy keeps in-frame clones and lacks some. The data hold approximately 110,000 clones, with around 68% observed a single time. The sample belongs to a study of cytomegalovirus exposure and HLA in healthy donors. This CDR3 is built from 15 residues. Germline assignment: CDR1 SEHNR and CDR2 FQNEAQ (reference sequence). J lost 1 base, V lost 5 bases, and 3 bases had no gene match. Sequenced: PBMCs. The receptor's source is a middle-aged woman in good health and CMV-seropositive. The J gene is TRBJ2-3, the V gene TRBV7-9; 10 bases agree with TRBD2. The CDR3 DNA is TGTGCCAGCAGCCCCGGGACTAGCGGCACAGATACGCAGTATTTT. This translates into CASSPGTSGTDTQYF.